Detailed here is one TCR beta chain. CDR3 size: 16 residues. Germline values: CDR1 DFQATT, CDR2 SNEGSKA (reference sequence). After removal of 0 bases from V and 6 bases from J, the junction contained 8 bases not matched to a gene. Primers used in a second PCR of roughly 6 to 11 cycles were a sample-barcoded 5' primer and a J-beta primer mix. TCRdb redid the calling of the 5' RACE reads with MiXCR, one entry per CDR3 protein. Among about 640,000 distinct CDR3 sequences listed, approximately 40% were seen once. These data belong to a study of blood T cells in healthy people across ages. Sequenced material: blood. This TCR came from an elderly man in good health. The V call is TRBV20-1, the J call TRBJ1-6; 7 nucleotides match TRBD1. This CDR3 is CSARDGQTGRNSPLHF. The CDR3 DNA reads as TGCAGTGCTAGAGATGGTCAGACAGGGCGTAATTCACCCCTCCACTTT.